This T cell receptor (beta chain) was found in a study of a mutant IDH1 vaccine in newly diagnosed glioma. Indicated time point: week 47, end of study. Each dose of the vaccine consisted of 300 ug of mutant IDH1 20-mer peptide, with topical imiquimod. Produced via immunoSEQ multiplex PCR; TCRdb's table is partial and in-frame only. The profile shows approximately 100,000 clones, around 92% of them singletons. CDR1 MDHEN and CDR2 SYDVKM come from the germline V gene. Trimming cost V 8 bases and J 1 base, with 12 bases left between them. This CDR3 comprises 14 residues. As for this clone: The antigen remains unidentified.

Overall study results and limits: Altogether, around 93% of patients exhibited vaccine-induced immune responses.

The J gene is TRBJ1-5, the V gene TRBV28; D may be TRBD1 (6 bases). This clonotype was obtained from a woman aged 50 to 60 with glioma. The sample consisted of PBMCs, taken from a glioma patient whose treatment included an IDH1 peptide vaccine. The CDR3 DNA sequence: TGTGCCAGCTATCGGAGGGGGAGCAATCAGCCCCAGCATTTT. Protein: CASYRRGSNQPQHF.